These T cell receptor beta chains were read from a single sample in a study of early T cells in non-severe SARS-CoV-2 infection. Each CDR3 protein gets one entry after TCRdb re-called the 5' RACE reads with MiXCR. The table has 86,000 or so distinct CDR3 sequences, 11% to 15% seen once. Sequencing used whole blood. The source is an adult who was a healthcare worker with PCR-confirmed SARS-CoV-2 infection or an uninfected control (not recorded which). Each CDR3 is given with its conserved first and last residue. The D gene is left open where the match is weak. Size is stated for part of the rows, as once, few or many counts, or as a class when the clone is expanded.

D	J	size	V	length	CDR3	DNA
TRBD1	TRBJ2-7	NA	TRBV20-1	15	CSAPSDRVSSYEQYF	TGCAGTGCTCCAAGTGACAGGGTTAGCTCCTACGAGCAGTACTTC
NA	TRBJ2-1	NA	TRBV7-8	16	CASRPLQGSSYNEQFF	TGTGCCAGCAGGCCCCTGCAGGGGAGTTCCTACAATGAGCAGTTCTTC
TRBD2	TRBJ2-1	NA	TRBV9	15	CASSAGTSGTNEQFF	TGTGCCAGCAGCGCTGGGACTAGCGGGACCAATGAGCAGTTCTTC
NA	TRBJ2-1	many	TRBV6-1	17	CASSSILGQGVNNEQFF	TGTGCCAGCAGTTCGATTCTGGGCCAGGGAGTAAACAATGAGCAGTTCTTC
NA	TRBJ2-7	many	TRBV5-4	12	CASSLSTTEQYF	TGTGCCAGCAGCTTGTCGACAACCGAGCAGTACTTC
NA	TRBJ2-3	few	TRBV20-1	13	CSARSLFTDTQYF	TGCAGTGCTAGATCCCTCTTCACAGATACGCAGTATTTT
TRBD1	TRBJ2-7	few	TRBV2	15	CASSFTGGQSPEQYF	TGTGCCAGCAGTTTCACAGGGGGACAGAGCCCCGAGCAGTACTTC
NA	TRBJ2-1	many	TRBV7-9	12	CASSLGDNEQFF	TGTGCCAGCAGCTTAGGGGACAATGAGCAGTTCTTC
NA	TRBJ2-1	few	TRBV11-2	15	CASSLRGAMGNEQFF	TGTGCCAGCAGCTTGCGAGGGGCAATGGGCAATGAGCAGTTCTTC
NA	TRBJ2-7	few	TRBV19	11	CASRNEYEQYF	TGTGCCAGTAGGAACGAATACGAGCAGTACTTC
NA	TRBJ1-1	NA	TRBV2	10	CASRSGEAFF	TGTGCCAGCAGGTCTGGGGAAGCTTTCTTT
NA	TRBJ2-2	NA	TRBV13	13	CASSLGYTGELFF	TGTGCCAGCAGCTTAGGCTACACCGGGGAGCTGTTTTTT
NA	TRBJ2-5	NA	TRBV13	12	CASSLFGETQYF	TGTGCCAGCAGCTTATTCGGGGAGACCCAGTACTTC
NA	TRBJ1-3	NA	TRBV29-1	15	CSVEGVASSGNTIYF	TGCAGCGTTGAAGGGGTGGCCAGCTCTGGAAACACCATATATTTT
TRBD2	TRBJ2-7	few	TRBV10-1	16	CASSTGTSGAGHEQYF	TGCGCCAGCAGTACCGGGACTAGCGGGGCCGGCCACGAGCAGTACTTC
NA	TRBJ2-2	many	TRBV19	14	CASKDSWNTGELFF	TGTGCCAGTAAAGACAGCTGGAACACCGGGGAGCTGTTTTTT
NA	TRBJ2-5	NA	TRBV6-5	13	CASIAPARETQYF	TGTGCCAGCATCGCGCCGGCAAGAGAGACCCAGTACTTC
NA	TRBJ2-6	few	TRBV5-1	16	CASSPGPPLGANVLTF	TGCGCCAGCAGCCCGGGACCGCCCCTAGGGGCCAACGTCCTGACTTTC
TRBD1	TRBJ2-3	NA	TRBV28	12	CASTSSGGTQYF	TGTGCCAGCACCTCCTCAGGGGGAACGCAGTATTTT
NA	TRBJ2-7	NA	TRBV9	12	CASSVGGHEQYF	TGTGCCAGCAGCGTAGGAGGGCACGAGCAGTACTTC
TRBD2	TRBJ2-1	NA	TRBV29-1	15	CSVPQTGTTYNEQFF	TGCAGCGTCCCCCAAACCGGGACTACCTACAATGAGCAGTTCTTC
NA	TRBJ2-7	few	TRBV10-3	14	CAISESMQGYEQYF	TGTGCCATCAGTGAGTCGATGCAGGGGTACGAGCAGTACTTC